This TCR beta chain derives from a study of blood T cell repertoires in COVID-19. At the level of the study: Spain, Italy and the United States supplied samples that represented acute and convalescent COVID-19. PBMCs, B-cell-depleted T cells, or T cells provided the cDNA or gDNA that made up the material.

Recruited during active infection, patients (from Seattle) were subsequently followed longitudinally. Original handling: Amplification with reference gene primers provided the estimates of nucleated cell counts. Assay used: immunoSEQ multiplex PCR; TCRdb lists only in-frame clones, some missing. V, J and clone size were drawn from that table, and D and trimming were deduced from the DNA. The table includes tens of thousands of clones, approximately 80% detected once. V lost 3 bases, J lost 0 bases, and 6 bases lay in between. Looked up from germline, CDR1 is LNHNV and CDR2 is YYDKDF (reference sequence). This CDR3 is built from 15 residues.

The sequence derives from a man in his thirties or forties with COVID-19, enrolled during active disease. The sequencing sample was made of peripheral blood. The rearrangement uses TRBV15 and TRBJ2-6, with D possibly being TRBD1 (6 bases). The DNA of the CDR3 is TGTGCCACCAGCAGCAGGGGCTCTGGGGCCAACGTCCTGACTTTC. Protein: CATSSRGSGANVLTF.